A single sample gave rise to the 31 T cell receptor beta chains below, sequenced in a study of technical replicates of blood from a few donors. The assay was immunoSEQ multiplex PCR, and TCRdb's table has in-frame clones only and misses some. The table shows 80,000 to 85,000 clones, with around nine tenths occurring only once. The sample was T cells isolated from PBMCs. All receptors derive from a human donor in good health.

The genes are TRBV5-5 and TRBJ2-1; the match to TRBD2 covers 7 bases. Germline CDR1 is SGHKS and CDR2 is YYEKEE (reference sequence). CDR3 length: 16 residues. Germline trimming cut 0 bases from V and 3 bases from J; bases unmatched to any gene: 6. CDR3 nucleotide sequence: TGTGCCAGCAGCTTGGTGCTAGCGGACTTCTACAATGAGCAGTTCTTC. Encoded protein: CASSLVLADFYNEQFF.

J is TRBJ2-1 and V is TRBV6-4; D ambiguous. Trimming cost V 0 bases and J 10 bases, with 13 bases left between them. The CDR3 runs 14 residues. Per the germline V gene, CDR1 is MRHNA and CDR2 is SNTAGT. The CDR3: CASSDSIGPREQFF. The CDR3 coding sequence is TGTGCCAGCAGTGACTCGATTGGCCCCAGGGAGCAGTTCTTC.

This chain connects TRBV18 to TRBJ1-1; 7 positions match TRBD1. Trimming took 6 bases from V and 1 from J; bases not matched to a gene: 14. The CDR3 extends over 17 amino acids. Germline CDR1 and CDR2: KGHSH and LQKENI. CDR3 sequence reads: CASSPGTATMRNTEAFF. The CDR3 region has the DNA TGTGCCAGCTCCCCCGGGACAGCAACGATGAGGAACACTGAAGCTTTCTTT.

J is TRBJ2-3 and V is TRBV4-2; 7 bases match TRBD2. Trimming removed 0 bases from V and 2 bases from J; junction bases left unmatched: 2. CDR3 length: 15 residues. CDR1 is LGHNA, CDR2 YNFKEQ, per germline. The CDR3 region is CASSQDRDYTDTQYF. The CDR3 coding sequence is TGTGCCAGCAGCCAAGATAGGGACTACACAGATACGCAGTATTTT.

The chain links TRBV9 to TRBJ2-7; a possible D gene is TRBD1 (6 bases). The CDR3 is 14 residues long. Germline V gene data show CDR1 as SGDLS and CDR2 as YYNGEE. V shed 4 bases and J shed 1 base, with 12 bases lying between them. The CDR3 is CASSPFGQSYEQYF. The DNA of the CDR3 is TGTGCCAGCAGCCCCTTCGGACAGTCCTACGAGCAGTACTTC.

This chain joins TRBV5-4 and TRBJ2-5, with D perhaps TRBD2 (5 bases). Germline V gene data show CDR1 as SGHNT and CDR2 as YYREEE (reference sequence). Trimming took off 0 bases at V and 4 bases at J, with 7 bases between the two ends. The CDR3 spans 13 residues. Here the CDR3 DNA reads TGTGCCAGCAGCTTGGCCGGGGTAGAGACCCAGTACTTC. Translation gives CASSLAGVETQYF.

The rearrangement uses TRBV10-3 and TRBJ2-5, with a weak D call TRBD1 (5 bases). This CDR3 is 14 amino acids long. The V end lost 0 bases, the J end lost 3 bases, and 8 bases lay between the germline ends. CDR1 and CDR2 from the germline V gene are ENHRY and SYGVKD. The CDR3 protein is CAISESTREETQYF. In DNA, the CDR3 is TGTGCCATCAGTGAGTCCACCAGGGAAGAGACCCAGTACTTC.

This clone was seen only a few times. The CDR3 DNA sequence: TGTGCCAGCAGCGTAGGGGGCTGGACTGAAGCTTTCTTT. This encodes CASSVGGWTEAFF. The V call is TRBV9, the J call TRBJ1-1; D is perhaps TRBD1 (5 bases). In germline, CDR1 is SGDLS, CDR2 YYNGEE. The CDR3 length is 13 residues. V was trimmed by 0 bases and J by 5 bases, leaving 8 bases between them.

The chain uses TRBV4-2 and TRBJ2-2, with 9 bases that match TRBD2. The germline V gene encodes CDR1 LGHNA and CDR2 YNFKEQ. The CDR3 is 16 amino acids. Trimming took 8 bases from V and 4 from J; bases not matched to a gene: 11. The CDR3 sequence is CASQEGAGGFTGELFF. The CDR3 DNA reads as TGTGCCAGCCAAGAAGGGGCGGGAGGGTTCACCGGGGAGCTGTTTTTT.

The chain joins TRBV7-8 to TRBJ1-1; D may be TRBD1 (6 bases). The V gene's germline CDR1 is SGHVS and CDR2 FQNEAQ. Trimming removed 5 bases at V and 8 bases at J, with 15 bases between. The CDR3 has 13 amino acids. In DNA, the CDR3 is TGTGCCAGCAGCCATATCGGGGGGGGCGAAGCTTTCTTT. It yields the protein CASSHIGGGEAFF.

This rearrangement joins TRBV6-5 to TRBJ2-1; 7 bases line up with TRBD2. Unmatched junction bases numbered 10, after V lost 4 bases and J lost 4 bases. The CDR3 runs 16 residues. Germline V gene data show CDR1 as MNHEY and CDR2 as SVGAGI. CDR3 DNA: TGTGCCAGCAGTTCCATTGGGAGCGGGGCATACAATGAGCAGTTCTTC. Its translation: CASSSIGSGAYNEQFF.

The chain couples TRBV28 to TRBJ1-3; D unresolved. Trimming removed 4 bases at V and 4 bases at J, with 17 bases between. This CDR3 has 16 amino acids. Germline assignment: CDR1 MDHEN and CDR2 SYDVKM. The CDR3 DNA reads TGTGCCAGCAGTTCTCGGACTTACCCGAAGGGAAACACCATATATTTT. Its protein is CASSSRTYPKGNTIYF.

This rearrangement joins TRBV10-3 to TRBJ2-1; 8 bases are a match to TRBD2. This CDR3 region has 18 residues. Germline assignment: CDR1 ENHRY and CDR2 SYGVKD. V gave up 4 bases and J gave up 5 bases; unmatched junction bases: 16. The CDR3 here is CAISGRVREGQHDNEQFF. Here the CDR3 DNA reads TGTGCCATCAGTGGGCGAGTACGGGAGGGCCAGCATGACAATGAGCAGTTCTTC.

This chain uses TRBV5-1 with TRBJ2-3; TRBD1 is a possible D gene (5 bases). V was trimmed by 0 bases and J by 4 bases, leaving 9 bases between them. This CDR3 has 14 amino acids. Germline CDR1 reads SGHRS; CDR2 reads YFSETQ. The CDR3 protein is CASSLEGAADTQYF. CDR3 DNA sequence: TGCGCCAGCAGCTTGGAAGGGGCCGCAGATACGCAGTATTTT.

This chain joins TRBV2 and TRBJ1-5; D unresolved. Looked up from germline, CDR1 is SNHLY and CDR2 is FYNNEI. V was trimmed by 3 bases and J by 9 bases, leaving 18 bases between them. The length of the CDR3 is 15 residues. CDR3: CASSDLGVRNRPQHF. The CDR3 DNA reads as TGTGCCAGCAGTGACCTCGGGGTCCGAAACCGGCCCCAGCATTTT.

Here the CDR3 reads CASTPIGGYTF. CDR3 coding DNA: TGTGCCAGCACGCCCATCGGGGGCTACACCTTC. The genes are TRBV6-4 and TRBJ1-2; the D is unclear. Trimming pared 7 bases from V and 8 bases from J, leaving 11 bases between. This CDR3 has 11 residues. The germline gives CDR1 MRHNA, CDR2 SNTAGT.

This chain joins TRBV9 and TRBJ2-7, with 9 nucleotides matching TRBD1. The germline gives CDR1 SGDLS, CDR2 YYNGEE. This CDR3 is built from 14 residues. Unmatched junction bases numbered 1, after V lost 0 bases and J lost 3 bases. The DNA of the CDR3 is TGTGCCAGCAGCGTAGGGACAGGGGTCTACGAGCAGTACTTC. Translation: CASSVGTGVYEQYF.

This chain uses TRBV4-2 with TRBJ2-7; TRBD2 might be the D (6 bases). V was trimmed by 0 bases and J by 1 base, leaving 13 bases between them. The CDR3 is made up of 16 amino acids. The germline V gene has CDR1 LGHNA and CDR2 YNFKEQ. This CDR3 reads CASSQDSSGLSYEQYF. CDR3 bases: TGTGCCAGCAGCCAAGATAGTAGCGGTCTATCCTACGAGCAGTACTTC.

This clone was observed a single time. The chain couples TRBV9 to TRBJ2-2; no firm D call. The CDR3 runs to 12 residues. CDR1 is SGDLS, CDR2 YYNGEE, per germline. Between the trimmed V and J ends, which lost 3 bases and 7 bases, there was a span of 7 bases. The chain's CDR3 is CASSAYSGELFF. As DNA, the CDR3 is TGTGCCAGCAGCGCTTATAGCGGGGAGCTGTTTTTT. The full variable domain, completed using reference TRBV9 and TRBJ2-2, is DSGVTQTPKHLITATGQRVTLRCSPRSGDLSVYWYQQSLDQGLQFLIQYYNGEERAKGNILERFSAQQFPDLHSELNLSSLELGDSALYFCASSAYSGELFFGEGSRLTVL.

The CDR3 loop is CASTFVNGNLYGYTF. The CDR3 nucleotides are TGTGCCAGCACCTTTGTTAACGGGAACCTCTATGGCTACACCTTC. This chain links TRBV5-6 with TRBJ1-2, with no clear D. Trimming took 6 bases from V and 4 from J, leaving 19 bases between them. Germline values: CDR1 SGHDT, CDR2 YYEEEE. This CDR3 has 15 amino acids.

The gene calls are TRBV19 and TRBJ1-4, with D maybe TRBD1 (5 bases). Germline loops: CDR1 LNHDA, CDR2 SQIVND (reference sequence). V lost 5 bases and J 4 bases, leaving 17 bases between the germline ends. The CDR3 totals 16 residues. For the CDR3, the DNA is TGTGCCAGTAGTCCCCAATTAGGGGTCTTTAATGAAAAACTGTTTTTT. It specifies CASSPQLGVFNEKLFF. Supplemented by reference TRBV19 and TRBJ1-4, the full variable domain reads DGGITQSPKYLFRKEGQNVTLSCEQNLNHDAMYWYRQDPGQGLRLIYYSQIVNDFQKGDIAEGYSVSREKKESFPLTVTSAQKNPTAFYLCASSPQLGVFNEKLFFGSGTQLSVL.

The chain joins TRBV5-4 to TRBJ2-7; TRBD1 matches 7 bases. The CDR3 totals 14 residues. The V gene's germline CDR1 is SGHNT and CDR2 YYREEE (reference sequence). V was clipped by 1 base and J by 2 bases; unmatched bases: 3. The CDR3 sequence: CASSLSGQTYEQYF. CDR3 bases: TGTGCCAGCAGCTTGTCGGGACAGACCTACGAGCAGTACTTC.

The chain couples TRBV5-4 to TRBJ1-2, with 10 bases aligning to TRBD1. CDR1 and CDR2 from the germline V gene are SGHNT and YYREEE (reference sequence). The CDR3 contains 16 residues. After removal of 4 bases from V and 8 bases from J, the junction contained 14 bases not matched to a gene. In DNA, the CDR3 is TGTGCCAGCAGCCCTAAGAAGACAGGGGGCACGGAGGGCTACACCTTC. Protein product: CASSPKKTGGTEGYTF.

V is TRBV5-1 and J is TRBJ2-3; 13 bases match TRBD2. The junction had 8 bases not matched to a gene; V was cut back by 4 bases and J by 3 bases. The CDR3 length is 17 residues. CDR1 SGHRS and CDR2 YFSETQ come from the germline V gene. The DNA of the CDR3 is TGCGCCAGCAGCCCAAGGACTAGCGGGAGAGGTACAGATACGCAGTATTTT. Residues: CASSPRTSGRGTDTQYF.

V and J are TRBV18 and TRBJ1-3; D may be TRBD1 (5 bases). CDR1 and CDR2 (germline): KGHSH, LQKENI. The germline V and J ends were trimmed by 6 bases and 0 bases, with 12 bases remaining between them. The CDR3 runs to 15 residues. In nucleotides, the CDR3 is TGTGCCAGCTCCACAGGTTTTAGCTCTGGAAACACCATATATTTT. Its translation is CASSTGFSSGNTIYF.

This chain connects TRBV28 to TRBJ2-5, with 9 bases matching TRBD1. The CDR3 is 16 residues long. V trimming: 6 bases; J trimming: 5 bases; junction bases outside the gene matches: 13. The germline gives CDR1 MDHEN, CDR2 SYDVKM. CDR3 sequence reads: CASRYRDREIRETQYF. The CDR3 DNA is TGTGCCAGCAGGTACCGGGACAGGGAAATACGGGAGACCCAGTACTTC.

The V gene is TRBV27, the J gene TRBJ2-7; D not resolved. The CDR3 covers 12 residues. Per the germline V gene, CDR1 is MNHEY and CDR2 is SMNVEV (reference sequence). With 2 bases removed from V and 1 base from J, the gap between germline ends came to 3 bases. CDR3 DNA sequence: TGTGCCAGCAGTTTACCTTCCTACGAGCAGTACTTC. Translated, it gives CASSLPSYEQYF.

The gene calls are TRBV2 and TRBJ2-7; TRBD2 matches 11 bases. The CDR3 has 17 amino acids. J gave up 0 bases and V 8 bases, and 12 bases lay outside the gene matches. CDR1 and CDR2 (germline): SNHLY, FYNNEI. The CDR3: CASGGLAGLALSYEQYF. The CDR3 DNA reads TGTGCCAGCGGCGGACTAGCGGGTTTAGCCCTCTCCTACGAGCAGTACTTC.

This CDR3 is CASSVVAGGVDTQYF. CDR3 in DNA: TGTGCCAGCAGCGTTGTAGCGGGAGGGGTAGATACGCAGTATTTT. The chain joins TRBV9 to TRBJ2-3, with TRBD2 matching over 11 bases. Germline trimming cut 2 bases from V and 5 bases from J; bases unmatched to any gene: 4. Germline-derived CDR1 and CDR2 are SGDLS and YYNGEE. The CDR3 consists of 15 residues.

The V gene is TRBV10-3, the J gene TRBJ1-5, with D hard to call. The CDR3 is made up of 13 amino acids. V gave up 3 bases and J gave up 5 bases, with 8 bases separating them. Germline V lookup: CDR1 ENHRY, CDR2 SYGVKD. CDR3 bases: TGTGCCATCAGTGACAGGTCGGATCAGCCCCAGCATTTT. Its protein product is CAISDRSDQPQHF.

The chain carries TRBV28 and TRBJ2-7; 7 bases match TRBD2. The length of the CDR3 is 16 residues. Germline assignment: CDR1 MDHEN and CDR2 SYDVKM. Trimming took 4 bases from V and 3 from J; bases not matched to a gene: 12. This CDR3 is CASSSGGEQILYEQYF. DNA for the CDR3: TGTGCCAGCAGTTCGGGGGGTGAACAAATCCTCTACGAGCAGTACTTC. Combining the CDR3 with reference TRBV28 and TRBJ2-7 gives the whole variable domain DVKVTQSSRYLVKRTGEKVFLECVQDMDHENMFWYRQDPGLGLRLIYFSYDVKMKEKGDIPEGYSVSREKKERFSLILESASTNQTSMYLCASSSGGEQILYEQYFGPGTRLTVT.